This T cell receptor beta chain is drawn from a study of T cells in localized non-small cell lung cancer. The study, taken as a whole, reports: It was uninvolved adjacent lung that showed the highest T cell clonality, exceeding tumor. Heterogeneity remains possible because sequencing was limited to only one tumor region.

A remark on this clone: Its antigen is as yet unknown.

The data were produced by immunoSEQ multiplex PCR, yet TCRdb's version contains in-frame clones alone and is incomplete. The sample consists of 100,000 or so clones, under 95% of them appearing once. J lost 5 bases, V lost 5 bases, and 12 bases had no gene match. Germline CDR1 MNHEY, CDR2 SVGAGI. The CDR3 spans 15 residues. The sample here was PBMCs, taken before any cancer treatment. V is TRBV6-5 and J is TRBJ2-7; 7 bases are shared with TRBD1. The receptor was derived from a woman aged 35 to 75 with stage II squamous cell lung carcinoma. The CDR3 DNA reads TGTGCCAGCAGTCCCATTAGGACAGGTGGGGACGAGCAGTACTTC. This encodes CASSPIRTGGDEQYF.